This T cell receptor beta chain was retrieved from a study of patients and donors after allogeneic stem cell transplantation. V gave up 3 bases and J gave up 7 bases; unmatched junction bases: 8. This CDR3 has 15 residues. Germline V gives CDR1 MNHEY, CDR2 SVGEGT. TCRdb re-called the RT-PCR reads with MiXCR, one entry per CDR3 protein. Altogether 920,000 or so distinct CDR3 sequences are present, about 20% being singletons, with the ten largest covering around 6%. Source material: blood, either unsorted or a sorted T cell fraction (not recorded which). The TCR comes from a human donor who was either an allogeneic HSCT recipient or a stem cell or donor lymphocyte infusion donor (not recorded which). It is not recorded whose cells these are; they may come from a transplant donor. The chain recombines TRBV6-2 or TRBV6-3 with TRBJ2-1, with 8 bases matching TRBD2. The CDR3 DNA follows: TGTGCCAGCAGTTATCGGGCCCGGGAGGGAAATGAGCAGTTCTTC. Amino acids: CASSYRAREGNEQFF.